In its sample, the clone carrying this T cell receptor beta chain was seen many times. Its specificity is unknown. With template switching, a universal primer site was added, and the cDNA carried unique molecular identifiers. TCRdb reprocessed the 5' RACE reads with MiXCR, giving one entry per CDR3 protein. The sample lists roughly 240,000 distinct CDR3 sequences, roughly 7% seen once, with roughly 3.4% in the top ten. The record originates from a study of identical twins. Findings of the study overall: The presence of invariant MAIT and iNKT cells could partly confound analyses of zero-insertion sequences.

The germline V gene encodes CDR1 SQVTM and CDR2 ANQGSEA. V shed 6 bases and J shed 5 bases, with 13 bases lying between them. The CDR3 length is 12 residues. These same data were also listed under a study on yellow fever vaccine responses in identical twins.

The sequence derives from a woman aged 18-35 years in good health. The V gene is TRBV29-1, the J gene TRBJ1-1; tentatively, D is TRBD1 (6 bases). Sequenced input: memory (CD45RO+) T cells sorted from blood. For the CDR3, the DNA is TGCAGCGTCGGAGGGGGGGAGACTGAAGCTTTCTTT. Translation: CSVGGGETEAFF.